This TCR beta chain was recovered during a study of blood T cell repertoires in COVID-19. Clones were sequenced by immunoSEQ multiplex PCR, and TCRdb holds only the in-frame ones, with some missing. The sample has around 230,000 clones; roughly 90% are singletons. The CDR3 consists of 14 residues. CDR1 and CDR2 from the germline V gene are GTSNPN and SVGIG (reference sequence). V lost 2 bases, J lost 0 bases, and 10 bases lay in between. This receptor was obtained from a man between 60 and 75 years old who had recovered from COVID-19. The chain links TRBV30 to TRBJ1-1; D is uncertain. Material for sequencing was peripheral blood. CDR3 sequence: CAWSFQVLNTEAFF. The DNA for the CDR3 is TGTGCCTGGAGTTTCCAGGTCCTGAACACTGAAGCTTTCTTT.